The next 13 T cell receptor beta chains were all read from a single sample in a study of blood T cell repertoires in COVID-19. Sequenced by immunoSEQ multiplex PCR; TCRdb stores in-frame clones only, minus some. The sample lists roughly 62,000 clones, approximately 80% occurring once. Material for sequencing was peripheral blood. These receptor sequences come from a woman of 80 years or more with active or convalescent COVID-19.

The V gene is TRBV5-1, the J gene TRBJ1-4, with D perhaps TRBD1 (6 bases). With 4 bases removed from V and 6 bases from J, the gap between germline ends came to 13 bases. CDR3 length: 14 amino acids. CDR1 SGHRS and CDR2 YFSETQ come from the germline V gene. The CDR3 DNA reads TGCGCCAGCAGCCTAGGGGGTGGGGATGAAAAACTGTTTTTT. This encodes CASSLGGGDEKLFF.

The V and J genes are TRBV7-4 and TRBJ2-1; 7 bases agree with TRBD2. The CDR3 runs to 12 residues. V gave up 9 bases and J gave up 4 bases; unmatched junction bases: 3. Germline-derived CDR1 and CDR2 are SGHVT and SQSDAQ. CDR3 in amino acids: CARAGGYNEQFF. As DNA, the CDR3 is TGTGCCAGAGCCGGGGGGTACAATGAGCAGTTCTTC.

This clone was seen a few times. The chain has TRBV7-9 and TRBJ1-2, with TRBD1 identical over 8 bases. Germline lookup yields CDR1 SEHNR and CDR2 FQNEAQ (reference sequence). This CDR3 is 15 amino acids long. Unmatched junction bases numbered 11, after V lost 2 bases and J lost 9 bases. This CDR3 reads CASSLSGTGPKSYTF. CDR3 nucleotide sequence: TGTGCCAGCAGCTTATCCGGGACAGGTCCTAAGAGCTACACCTTC. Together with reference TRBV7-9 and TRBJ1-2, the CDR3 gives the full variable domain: DTGVSQNPRHKITKRGQNVTFRCDPISEHNRLYWYRQTLGQGPEFLTYFQNEAQLEKSRLLSDRFSAERPKGSFSTLEIQRTEQGDSAMYLCASSLSGTGPKSYTFGSGTRLTVV.

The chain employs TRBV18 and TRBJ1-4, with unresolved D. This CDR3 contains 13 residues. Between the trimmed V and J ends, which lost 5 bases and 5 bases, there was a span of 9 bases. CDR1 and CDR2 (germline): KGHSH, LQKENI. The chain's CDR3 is CASSGSRNEKLFF. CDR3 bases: TGTGCCAGCTCAGGGAGCAGAAATGAAAAACTGTTTTTT.

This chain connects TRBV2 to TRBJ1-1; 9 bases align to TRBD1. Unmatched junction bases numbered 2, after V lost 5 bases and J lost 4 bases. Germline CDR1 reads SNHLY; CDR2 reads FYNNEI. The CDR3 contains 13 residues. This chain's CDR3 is CASSPTGGTEAFF. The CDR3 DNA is TGTGCCAGCAGTCCGACAGGGGGCACTGAAGCTTTCTTT. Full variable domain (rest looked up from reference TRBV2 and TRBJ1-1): EPEVTQTPSHQVTQMGQEVILRCVPISNHLYFYWYRQILGQKVEFLVSFYNNEISEKSEIFDDQFSVERPDGSNFTLKIRSTKLEDSAMYFCASSPTGGTEAFFGQGTRLTVV.

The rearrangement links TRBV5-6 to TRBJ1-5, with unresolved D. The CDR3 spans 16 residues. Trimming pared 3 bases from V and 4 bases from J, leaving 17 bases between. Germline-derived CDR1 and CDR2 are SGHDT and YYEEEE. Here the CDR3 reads CASSSTSEAPNQPQHF. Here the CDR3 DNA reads TGTGCCAGCAGCTCGACTTCTGAGGCGCCGAATCAGCCCCAGCATTTT.

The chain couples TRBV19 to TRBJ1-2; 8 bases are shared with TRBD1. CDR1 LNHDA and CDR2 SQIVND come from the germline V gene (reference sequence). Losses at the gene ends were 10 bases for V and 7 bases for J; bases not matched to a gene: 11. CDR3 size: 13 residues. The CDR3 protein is CAIATGAPGGYTF. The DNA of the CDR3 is TGTGCCATTGCGACAGGGGCTCCAGGTGGCTACACCTTC.

CDR3 in amino acids: CSVGSGTGGEETQYF. As DNA, the CDR3 is TGCAGCGTTGGTTCCGGGACAGGGGGCGAAGAGACCCAGTACTTC. The genes are TRBV29-1 and TRBJ2-5; TRBD1 matches at 12 bases. This CDR3 region has 15 residues. After removal of 4 bases from V and 3 bases from J, the junction contained 6 bases not matched to a gene. CDR1 is SQVTM, CDR2 ANQGSEA, per germline.

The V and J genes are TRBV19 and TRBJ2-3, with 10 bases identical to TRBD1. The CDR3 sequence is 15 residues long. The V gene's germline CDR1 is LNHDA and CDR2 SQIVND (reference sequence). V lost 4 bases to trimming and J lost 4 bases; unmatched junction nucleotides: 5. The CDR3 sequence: CASSRGTGASDTQYF. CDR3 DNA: TGTGCCAGTAGTAGAGGGACAGGGGCTTCAGATACGCAGTATTTT.

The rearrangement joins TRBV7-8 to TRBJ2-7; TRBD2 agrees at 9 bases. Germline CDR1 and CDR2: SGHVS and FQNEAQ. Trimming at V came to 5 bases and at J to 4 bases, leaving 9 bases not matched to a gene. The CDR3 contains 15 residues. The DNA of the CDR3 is TGTGCCAGCAGCCCAGTAGCGGGGGCCCAGTACGAGCAGTACTTC. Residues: CASSPVAGAQYEQYF.

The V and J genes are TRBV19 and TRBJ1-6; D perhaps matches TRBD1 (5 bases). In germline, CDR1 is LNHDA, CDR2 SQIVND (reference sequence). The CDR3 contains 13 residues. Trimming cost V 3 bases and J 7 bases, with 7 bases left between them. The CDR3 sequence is CASSMGRNSPLHF. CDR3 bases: TGTGCCAGTAGTATGGGGCGGAATTCACCCCTCCACTTT.

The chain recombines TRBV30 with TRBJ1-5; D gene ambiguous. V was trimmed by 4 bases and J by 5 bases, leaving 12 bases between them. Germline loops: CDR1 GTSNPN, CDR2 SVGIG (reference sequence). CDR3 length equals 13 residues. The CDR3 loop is CAWTRTHDQPQHF. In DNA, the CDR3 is TGTGCCTGGACCCGGACTCACGATCAGCCCCAGCATTTT.

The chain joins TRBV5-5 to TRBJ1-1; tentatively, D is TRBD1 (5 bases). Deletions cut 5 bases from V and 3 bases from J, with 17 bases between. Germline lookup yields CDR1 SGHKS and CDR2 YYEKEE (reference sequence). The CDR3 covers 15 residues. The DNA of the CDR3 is TGTGCCAGCAGAAAGACAGATTGGGCGGACACTGAAGCTTTCTTT. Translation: CASRKTDWADTEAFF.